Shown below are 7 T cell receptor beta chains from a single sample sequenced in a study of cytomegalovirus exposure and HLA in healthy donors. This PCR relied on a set of 60 Vbeta primers and 13 Jbeta primers. Only in-frame clones appear in the TCRdb table, and some are missing; sequencing was by immunoSEQ multiplex PCR. Of 150,000 to 200,000 clones in the sample, 80% to 85% were seen once. The sample comprised PBMCs. These receptors came from a male donor in good health and CMV-seropositive.

The sample holds a few counts of this clone. The chain employs TRBV5-1 and TRBJ1-2, with no clear D. In germline, CDR1 is SGHRS, CDR2 YFSETQ. CDR3 size: 12 residues. V gave up 4 bases and J gave up 2 bases, with 6 bases separating them. The CDR3 reads CASSPQNYGYTF. CDR3 DNA: TGCGCCAGCAGCCCACAGAACTATGGCTACACCTTC.

The chain has TRBV7-6 and TRBJ2-1; TRBD1 agrees at 9 bases. V lost 5 bases and J lost 6; bases outside the gene matches: 8. Germline lookup yields CDR1 SGHVS and CDR2 FNYEAQ. The CDR3 loop spans 15 amino acids. CDR3 sequence: CASSPPGTGSNEQFF. Here the CDR3 DNA reads TGTGCCAGCAGCCCGCCAGGGACAGGGTCCAATGAGCAGTTCTTC.

V usage is TRBV2 and J usage is TRBJ1-1; a possible D gene is TRBD1 (5 bases). The CDR3 covers 13 residues. V was cut by 10 bases and J by 1 base, with 13 bases left in between. Germline V CDR1 and CDR2: SNHLY, FYNNEI. The CDR3 sequence is CATKAQANTEAFF. As DNA, the CDR3 is TGTGCCACAAAGGCACAGGCGAACACTGAAGCTTTCTTT.

The chain carries TRBV7-2 and TRBJ1-5; D gene uncertain. The CDR3 loop spans 13 amino acids. The germline CDR1 and CDR2 sequences are SGHTA and FQGNSA. With 1 base removed from V and 1 base from J, the gap between germline ends came to 2 bases. The CDR3 nucleotides are TGTGCCAGCAGCTTAGTAAGCAATCAGCCCCAGCATTTT. Its protein is CASSLVSNQPQHF.

V usage is TRBV30 and J usage is TRBJ2-3, with 8 positions matching TRBD2. The V gene end was trimmed by 5 bases and the J gene end by 3 bases; junction bases not matched to a gene: 4. The CDR3 spans 13 residues. The V gene's germline CDR1 is GTSNPN and CDR2 SVGIG (reference sequence). As DNA, the CDR3 is TGTGCCTGGGAGCGGGAGACGACAGATACGCAGTATTTT. The encoded protein is CAWERETTDTQYF.

The rearrangement uses TRBV11-3 and TRBJ2-7; 9 positions agree with TRBD1. Germline CDR1 SGHNT, CDR2 YENEEA. The CDR3 is made up of 16 amino acids. V was clipped by 1 base and J by 2 bases; unmatched bases: 6. The CDR3 is CASSLATGGYTYEQYF. The CDR3 region has the DNA TGTGCCAGCAGCTTAGCTACAGGGGGCTACACCTACGAGCAGTACTTC.

The chain links TRBV18 to TRBJ2-7; D possibly corresponds to TRBD1 (6 bases). V lost 8 bases to trimming and J lost 5 bases, with 19 bases between them. Germline V gene lookup returns CDR1 KGHSH and CDR2 LQKENI. The CDR3 spans 14 residues. The CDR3 here is CASVGQPIQNEQYF. CDR3 DNA sequence: TGTGCCAGCGTCGGACAGCCCATCCAAAACGAGCAGTACTTC.